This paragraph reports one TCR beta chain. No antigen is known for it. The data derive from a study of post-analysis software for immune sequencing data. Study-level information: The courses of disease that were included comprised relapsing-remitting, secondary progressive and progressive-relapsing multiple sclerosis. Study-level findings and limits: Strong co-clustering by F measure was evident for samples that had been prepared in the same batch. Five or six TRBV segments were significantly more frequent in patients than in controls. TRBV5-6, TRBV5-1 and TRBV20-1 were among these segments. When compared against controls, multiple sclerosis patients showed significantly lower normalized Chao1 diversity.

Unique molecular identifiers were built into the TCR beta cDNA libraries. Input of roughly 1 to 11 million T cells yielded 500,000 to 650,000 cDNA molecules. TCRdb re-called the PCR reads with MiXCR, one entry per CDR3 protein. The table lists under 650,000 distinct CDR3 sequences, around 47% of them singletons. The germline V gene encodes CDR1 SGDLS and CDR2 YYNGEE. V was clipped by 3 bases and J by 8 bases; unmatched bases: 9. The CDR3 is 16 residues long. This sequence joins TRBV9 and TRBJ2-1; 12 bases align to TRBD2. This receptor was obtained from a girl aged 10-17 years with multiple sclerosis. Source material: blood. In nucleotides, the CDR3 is TGTGCCAGCAGCGGCAGCCTAGCGGGGGGGCCCCATGAGCAGTTCTTC. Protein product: CASSGSLAGGPHEQFF.